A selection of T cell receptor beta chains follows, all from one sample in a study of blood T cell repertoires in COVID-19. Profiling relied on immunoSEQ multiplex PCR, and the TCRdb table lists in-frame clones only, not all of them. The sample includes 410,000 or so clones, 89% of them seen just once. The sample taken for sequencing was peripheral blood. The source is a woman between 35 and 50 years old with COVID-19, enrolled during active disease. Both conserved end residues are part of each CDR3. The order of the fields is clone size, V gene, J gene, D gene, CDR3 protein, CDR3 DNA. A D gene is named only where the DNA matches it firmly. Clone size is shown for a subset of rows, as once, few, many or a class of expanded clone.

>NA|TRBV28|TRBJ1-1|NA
CASSWSRNTEAFF
TGTGCCAGTTCGTGGAGCCGGAACACTGAAGCTTTCTTT
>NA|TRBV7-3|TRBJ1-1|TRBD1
CASRDSLNTEAFF
TGTGCCAGCCGGGACAGTCTAAACACTGAAGCTTTCTTT
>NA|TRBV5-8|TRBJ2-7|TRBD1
CASSRQGLSEQYF
TGTGCCAGCAGCCGACAGGGGCTTTCCGAGCAGTACTTC
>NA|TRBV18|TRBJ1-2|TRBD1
CASSPPGTGMNGYGYTF
TGTGCCAGCTCACCACCCGGGACAGGAATGAATGGCTATGGCTACACCTTC
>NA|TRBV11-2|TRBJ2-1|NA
CASSLVGSSYNEQFF
TGTGCCAGCAGCTTAGTCGGGAGCTCCTACAATGAGCAGTTCTTC
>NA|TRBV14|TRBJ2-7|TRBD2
CASSLILPGGEQYF
TGTGCCAGCAGCCTGATCTTACCGGGGGGCGAGCAGTACTTC
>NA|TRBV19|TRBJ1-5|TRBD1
CASSRDRGNQPQHF
TGTGCCAGTAGTAGGGACAGGGGCAATCAGCCCCAGCATTTT
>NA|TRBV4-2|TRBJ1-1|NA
CASTSIEAEAFF
TGTGCCAGCACGTCTATTGAGGCTGAAGCTTTCTTT
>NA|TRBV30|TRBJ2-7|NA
CAWDDRSSYEQYF
TGTGCCTGGGATGACAGGAGCTCCTACGAGCAGTACTTC
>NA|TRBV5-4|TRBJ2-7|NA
CASSLDQGTYEQYF
TGTGCCAGCAGCTTGGACCAGGGAACCTACGAGCAGTACTTC
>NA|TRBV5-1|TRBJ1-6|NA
CASSLGVLYSPLHF
TGCGCCAGCAGCTTGGGCGTCCTTTATTCACCCCTCCACTTT
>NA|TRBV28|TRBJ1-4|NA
CASRPPEGLREKLFF
TGTGCCAGCAGGCCCCCAGAGGGATTGCGTGAAAAACTGTTTTTT
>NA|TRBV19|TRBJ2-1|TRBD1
CASSRQGLSYNEQFF
TGTGCCAGTAGCCGACAGGGGTTATCCTACAATGAGCAGTTCTTC
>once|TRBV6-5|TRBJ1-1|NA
CASRRGGNTEAFF
TGTGCCAGCAGGAGGGGGGGGAACACTGAAGCTTTCTTT
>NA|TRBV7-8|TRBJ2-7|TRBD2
CASSLVQASGNNEQYF
TGTGCCAGCAGCTTAGTCCAGGCTAGCGGGAATAACGAGCAGTACTTC
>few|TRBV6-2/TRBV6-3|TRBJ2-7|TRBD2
CASSSELAGGHEQYF
TGTGCCAGCAGTTCCGAACTAGCGGGAGGCCACGAGCAGTACTTC
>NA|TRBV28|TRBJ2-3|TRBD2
CASSLEAGGTDTQYF
TGTGCCAGCAGTTTAGAGGCGGGGGGGACAGATACGCAGTATTTT
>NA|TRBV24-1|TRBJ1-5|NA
CATSDLGGTQHF
TGTGCCACCAGTGATTTGGGAGGGACCCAGCATTTT
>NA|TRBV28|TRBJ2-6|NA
CASSLQGGAGANVLTF
TGTGCCAGCAGTTTACAGGGGGGCGCTGGGGCCAACGTCCTGACTTTC
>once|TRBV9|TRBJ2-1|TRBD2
CASNLAGGPGNNEQFF
TGTGCCAGCAATCTAGCGGGAGGGCCGGGAAACAATGAGCAGTTCTTC
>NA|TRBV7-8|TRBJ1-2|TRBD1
CASSPRGQSNYGYTF
TGTGCCAGCAGCCCCCGGGGACAGAGTAACTATGGCTACACCTTC
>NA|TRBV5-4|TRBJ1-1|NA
CASSLRGGLPEAFF
TGTGCCAGCAGCTTAAGGGGGGGGTTACCTGAAGCTTTCTTT
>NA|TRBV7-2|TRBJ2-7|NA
CASSLDPVMTYEQYF
TGTGCCAGCAGCTTAGATCCAGTGATGACCTACGAGCAGTACTTC
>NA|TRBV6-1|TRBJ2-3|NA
CASSELRFTDTQYF
TGTGCCAGCAGTGAACTGCGATTCACAGATACGCAGTATTTT
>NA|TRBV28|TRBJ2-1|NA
CASSFPTRDYNEQFF
TGTGCCAGCAGTTTTCCTACTAGGGACTACAATGAGCAGTTCTTC
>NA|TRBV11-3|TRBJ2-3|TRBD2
CASSPTGTSGSGHTQYF
TGTGCCAGCAGCCCTACCGGGACTAGCGGGAGCGGACATACGCAGTATTTT